The sequence of this T cell receptor (beta chain) was determined in a study of beta chain features in type 1 diabetes. J lost 2 bases, V lost 1 base, and 8 bases had no gene match. The V gene's germline CDR1 is MGHRA and CDR2 YSYEKL. The CDR3 covers 16 residues. This clone appeared a few times. The isolated RNA, all of it, was reverse transcribed, so expressed TCRB transcripts were what got sequenced. Repertoires were generated with immunoSEQ multiplex PCR, while TCRdb's copy carries only in-frame clones and drops some. The repertoire consists of over 120,000 clones, with 7% to 10% occurring once and the leading ten covering about 0.68%.

This chain links TRBV4-1 with TRBJ2-7; 7 bases map to TRBD2. Sequenced input: central memory CD4+ T cells from blood. This clonotype originated in a man younger than 35 in good health. The CDR3, as DNA: TGCGCCAGCAGCCAAGGAAGGCGGGGGAAAGCCTACGAGCAGTACTTC. As protein: CASSQGRRGKAYEQYF.